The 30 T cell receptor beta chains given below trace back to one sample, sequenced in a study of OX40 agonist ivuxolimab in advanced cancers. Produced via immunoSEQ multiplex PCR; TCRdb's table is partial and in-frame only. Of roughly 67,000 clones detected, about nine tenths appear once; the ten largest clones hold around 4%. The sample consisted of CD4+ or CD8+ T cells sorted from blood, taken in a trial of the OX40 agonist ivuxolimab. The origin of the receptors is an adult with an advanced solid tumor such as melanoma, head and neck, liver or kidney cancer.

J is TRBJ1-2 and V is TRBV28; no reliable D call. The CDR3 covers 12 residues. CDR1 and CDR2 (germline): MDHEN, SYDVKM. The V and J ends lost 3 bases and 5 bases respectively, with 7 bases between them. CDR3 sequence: CASSFGRYGYTF. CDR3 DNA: TGTGCCAGCAGTTTTGGACGATATGGCTACACCTTC.

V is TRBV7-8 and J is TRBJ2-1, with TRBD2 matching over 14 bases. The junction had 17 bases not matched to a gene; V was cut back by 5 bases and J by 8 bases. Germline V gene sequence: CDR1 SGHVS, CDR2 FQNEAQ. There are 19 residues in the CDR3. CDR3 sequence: CASSPPRRTSGRMRDEQFF. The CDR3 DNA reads TGTGCCAGCAGCCCCCCTAGAAGGACTAGCGGGAGGATGCGGGATGAGCAGTTCTTC.

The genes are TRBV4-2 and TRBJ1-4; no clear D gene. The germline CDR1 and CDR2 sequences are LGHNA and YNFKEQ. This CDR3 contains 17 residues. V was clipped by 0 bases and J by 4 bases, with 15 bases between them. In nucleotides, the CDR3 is TGTGCCAGCAGCCAAGATCTTTCGGGAGCCGGTAATGAAAAACTGTTTTTT. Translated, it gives CASSQDLSGAGNEKLFF.

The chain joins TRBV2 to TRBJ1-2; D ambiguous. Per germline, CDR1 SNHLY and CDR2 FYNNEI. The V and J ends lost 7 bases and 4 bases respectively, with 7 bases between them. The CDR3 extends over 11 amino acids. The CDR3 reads CASTYGYGYTF. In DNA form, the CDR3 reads TGTGCCAGCACCTACGGCTATGGCTACACCTTC.

The DNA for the CDR3 is TGTGCCACCAGCAAGGGTCGAGAGGGGGCCTATGGCTACACCTTC. This encodes CATSKGREGAYGYTF. The chain uses TRBV15 and TRBJ1-2, with 7 bases that match TRBD1. Trimming removed 4 bases from V and 4 bases from J; junction bases left unmatched: 9. The CDR3 covers 15 residues. Looked up from germline, CDR1 is LNHNV and CDR2 is YYDKDF (reference sequence).

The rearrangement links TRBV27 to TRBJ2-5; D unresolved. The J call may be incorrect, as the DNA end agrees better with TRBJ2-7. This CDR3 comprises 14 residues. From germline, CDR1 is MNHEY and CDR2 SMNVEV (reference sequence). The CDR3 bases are TGTGCCAGCAGTTTACAACAAAGCTCCTACGAGCAGTACTTC. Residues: CASSLQQSSYEQYF.

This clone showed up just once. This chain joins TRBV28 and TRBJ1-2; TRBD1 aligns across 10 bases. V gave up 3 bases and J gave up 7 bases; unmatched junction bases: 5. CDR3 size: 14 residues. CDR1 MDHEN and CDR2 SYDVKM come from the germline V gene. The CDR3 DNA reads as TGTGCCAGCAGTTTGGGACAGGGGTGGCGTGGCTACACCTTC. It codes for CASSLGQGWRGYTF.

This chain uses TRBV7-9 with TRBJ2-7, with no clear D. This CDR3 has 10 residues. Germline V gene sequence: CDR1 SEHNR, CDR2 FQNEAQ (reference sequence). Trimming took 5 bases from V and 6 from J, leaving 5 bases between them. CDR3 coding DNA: TGTGCCAGCAGCGGCAGCGAGCAGTACTTC. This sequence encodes CASSGSEQYF.

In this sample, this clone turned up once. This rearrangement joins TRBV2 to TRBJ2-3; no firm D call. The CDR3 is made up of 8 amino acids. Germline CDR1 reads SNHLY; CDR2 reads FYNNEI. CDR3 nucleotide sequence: TGTGCTCAAGATACGCAGTATTTT. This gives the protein CAQDTQYF. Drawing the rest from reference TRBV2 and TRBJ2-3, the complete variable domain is EPEVTQTPSHQVTQMGQEVILRCVPISNHLYFYWYRQILGQKVEFLVSFYNNEISEKSEIFDDQFSVERPDGSNFTLKIRSTKLEDSAMYFCAQDTQYFGPGTRLTVL.

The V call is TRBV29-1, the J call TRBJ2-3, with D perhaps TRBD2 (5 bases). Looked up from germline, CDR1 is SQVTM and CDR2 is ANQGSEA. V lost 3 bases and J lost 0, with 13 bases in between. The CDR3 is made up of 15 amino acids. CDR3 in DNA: TGCAGCGTTGACTGGACTGATGCTAGCACAGATACGCAGTATTTT. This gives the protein CSVDWTDASTDTQYF.

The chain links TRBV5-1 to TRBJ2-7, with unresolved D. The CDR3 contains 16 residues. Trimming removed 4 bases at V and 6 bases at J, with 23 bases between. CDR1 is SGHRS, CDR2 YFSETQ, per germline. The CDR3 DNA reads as TGCGCCAGCAGCCCTCAGGTGGGTTCGCCAACGGGCGAGCAGTACTTC. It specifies CASSPQVGSPTGEQYF.

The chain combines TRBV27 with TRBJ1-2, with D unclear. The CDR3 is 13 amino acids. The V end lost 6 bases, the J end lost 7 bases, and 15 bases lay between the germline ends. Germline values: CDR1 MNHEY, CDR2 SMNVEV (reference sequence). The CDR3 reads CASSRIGVPGYTF. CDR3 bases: TGTGCCAGCAGCCGAATCGGGGTGCCTGGCTACACCTTC.

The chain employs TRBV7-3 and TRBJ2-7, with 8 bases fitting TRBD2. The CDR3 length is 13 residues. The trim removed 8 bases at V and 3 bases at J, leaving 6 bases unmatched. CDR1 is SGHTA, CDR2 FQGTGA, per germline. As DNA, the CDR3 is TGTGCCAGCGCTTTCGCGGGAGGCTACGAGCAGTACTTC. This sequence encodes CASAFAGGYEQYF.

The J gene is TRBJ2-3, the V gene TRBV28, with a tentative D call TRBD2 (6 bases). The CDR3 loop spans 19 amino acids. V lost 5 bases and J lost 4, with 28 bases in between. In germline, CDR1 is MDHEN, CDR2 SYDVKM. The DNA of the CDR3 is TGTGCCAGCAGTCAAGTGGCAGGTCGAAGACGGCGGGACGCAGATACGCAGTATTTT. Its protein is CASSQVAGRRRRDADTQYF.

The CDR3 region is CASSEGVGSSPLHF. CDR3 in DNA: TGTGCCAGCAGTGAAGGGGTAGGCTCTTCACCCCTCCACTTT. This chain links TRBV6-1 with TRBJ1-6; D is undetermined. Trimming shortened V by 1 base and J by 9 bases, and 10 bases separated the two germline ends. Germline V CDR1 and CDR2: MNHNS, SASEGT. The CDR3 spans 14 residues.

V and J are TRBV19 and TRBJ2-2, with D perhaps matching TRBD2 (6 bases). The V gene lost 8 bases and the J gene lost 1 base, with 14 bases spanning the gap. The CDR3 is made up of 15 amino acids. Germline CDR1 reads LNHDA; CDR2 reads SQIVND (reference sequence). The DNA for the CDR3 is TGTGCCAGTTCCACCTCCGGGGGGAACACCGGGGAGCTGTTTTTT. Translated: CASSTSGGNTGELFF.

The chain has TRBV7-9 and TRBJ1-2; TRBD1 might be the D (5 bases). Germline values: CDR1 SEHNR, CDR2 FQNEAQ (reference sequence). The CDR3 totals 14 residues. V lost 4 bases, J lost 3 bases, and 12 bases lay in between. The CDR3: CASSSYRIDYGYTF. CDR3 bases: TGTGCCAGCAGCTCGTACAGGATCGACTATGGCTACACCTTC.

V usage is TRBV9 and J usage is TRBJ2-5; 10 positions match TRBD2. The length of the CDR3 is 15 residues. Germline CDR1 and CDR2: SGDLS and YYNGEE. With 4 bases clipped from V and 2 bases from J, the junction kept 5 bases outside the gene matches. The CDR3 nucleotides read TGTGCCAGCAGCTGGACTAGCGGAGCACAAGAGACCCAGTACTTC. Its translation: CASSWTSGAQETQYF.

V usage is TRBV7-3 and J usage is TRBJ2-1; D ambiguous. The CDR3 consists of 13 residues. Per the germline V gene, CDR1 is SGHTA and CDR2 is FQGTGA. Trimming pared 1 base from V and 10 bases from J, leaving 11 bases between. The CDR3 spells CASSLNVGREQFF. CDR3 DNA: TGTGCCAGCAGCTTAAATGTAGGACGGGAGCAGTTCTTC.

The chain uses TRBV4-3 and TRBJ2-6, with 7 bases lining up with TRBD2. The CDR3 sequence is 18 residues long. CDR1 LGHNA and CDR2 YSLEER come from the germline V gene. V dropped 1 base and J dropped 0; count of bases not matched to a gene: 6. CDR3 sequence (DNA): TGCGCCAGCAGCCAAGCCCCGGGGGGAACCTCTGGGGCCAACGTCCTGACTTTC. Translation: CASSQAPGGTSGANVLTF.

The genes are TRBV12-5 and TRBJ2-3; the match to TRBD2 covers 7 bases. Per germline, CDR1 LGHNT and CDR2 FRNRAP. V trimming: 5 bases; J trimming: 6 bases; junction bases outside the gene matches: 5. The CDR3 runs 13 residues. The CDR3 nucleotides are TGTGCTAGTGGTCGGGGGGAGGCCGATACGCAGTATTTT. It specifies CASGRGEADTQYF.

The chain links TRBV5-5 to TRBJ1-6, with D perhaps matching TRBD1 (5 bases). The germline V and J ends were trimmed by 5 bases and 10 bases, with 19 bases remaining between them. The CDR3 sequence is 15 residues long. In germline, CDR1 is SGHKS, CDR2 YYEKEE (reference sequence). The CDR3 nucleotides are TGTGCCAGCAGAACGTCGGGGTCACAGGTGTCACCCCTCCACTTT. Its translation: CASRTSGSQVSPLHF.

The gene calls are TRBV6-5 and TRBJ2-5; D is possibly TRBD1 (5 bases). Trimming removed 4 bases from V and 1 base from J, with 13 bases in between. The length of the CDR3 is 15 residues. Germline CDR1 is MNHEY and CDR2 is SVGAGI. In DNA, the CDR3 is TGTGCCAGCAGTTGGGGCCGAAGACCCCAAGAGACCCAGTACTTC. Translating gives CASSWGRRPQETQYF.

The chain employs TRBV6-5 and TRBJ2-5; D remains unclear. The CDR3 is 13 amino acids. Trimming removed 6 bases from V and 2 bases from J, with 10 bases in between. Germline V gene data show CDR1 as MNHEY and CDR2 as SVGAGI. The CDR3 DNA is TGTGCCAGCAGCCACGGAACGCAAGAGACCCAGTACTTC. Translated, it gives CASSHGTQETQYF.

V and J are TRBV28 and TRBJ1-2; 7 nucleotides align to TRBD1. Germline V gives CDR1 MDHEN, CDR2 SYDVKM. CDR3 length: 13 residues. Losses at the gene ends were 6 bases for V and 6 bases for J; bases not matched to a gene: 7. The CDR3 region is CASSYGTVNGYTF. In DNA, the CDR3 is TGTGCCAGCAGCTACGGGACAGTAAATGGCTACACCTTC.

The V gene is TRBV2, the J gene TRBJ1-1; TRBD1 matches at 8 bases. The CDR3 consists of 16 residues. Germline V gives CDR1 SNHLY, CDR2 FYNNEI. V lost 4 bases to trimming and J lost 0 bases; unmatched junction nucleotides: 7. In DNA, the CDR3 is TGTGCCAGCAGTGTACAGGGGGGCTTATTGAACACTGAAGCTTTCTTT. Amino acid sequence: CASSVQGGLLNTEAFF.

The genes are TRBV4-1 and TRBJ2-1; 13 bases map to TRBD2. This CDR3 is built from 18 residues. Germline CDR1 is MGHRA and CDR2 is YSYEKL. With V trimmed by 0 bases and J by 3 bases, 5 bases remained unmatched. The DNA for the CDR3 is TGCGCCAGCAGCCAAGATGGGGGACTAGCGGGATACTACAATGAGCAGTTCTTC. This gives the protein CASSQDGGLAGYYNEQFF.

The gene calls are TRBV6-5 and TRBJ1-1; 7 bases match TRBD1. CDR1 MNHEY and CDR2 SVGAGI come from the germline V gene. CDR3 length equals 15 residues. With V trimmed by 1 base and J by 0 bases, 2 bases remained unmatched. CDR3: CASSYWTGMNTEAFF. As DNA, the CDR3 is TGTGCCAGCAGTTACTGGACAGGAATGAACACTGAAGCTTTCTTT.

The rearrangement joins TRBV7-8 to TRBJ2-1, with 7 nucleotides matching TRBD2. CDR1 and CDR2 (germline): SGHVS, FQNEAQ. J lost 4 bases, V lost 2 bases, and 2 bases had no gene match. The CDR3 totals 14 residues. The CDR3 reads CASSLSGTYNEQFF. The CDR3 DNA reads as TGTGCCAGCAGCTTAAGCGGGACTTACAATGAGCAGTTCTTC.

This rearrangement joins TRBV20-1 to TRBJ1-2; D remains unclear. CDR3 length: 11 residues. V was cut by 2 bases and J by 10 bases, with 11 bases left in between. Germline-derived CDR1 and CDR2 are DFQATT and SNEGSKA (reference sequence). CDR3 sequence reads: CSARPIGDYTF. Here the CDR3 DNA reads TGCAGTGCTAGACCCATTGGGGACTACACCTTC.